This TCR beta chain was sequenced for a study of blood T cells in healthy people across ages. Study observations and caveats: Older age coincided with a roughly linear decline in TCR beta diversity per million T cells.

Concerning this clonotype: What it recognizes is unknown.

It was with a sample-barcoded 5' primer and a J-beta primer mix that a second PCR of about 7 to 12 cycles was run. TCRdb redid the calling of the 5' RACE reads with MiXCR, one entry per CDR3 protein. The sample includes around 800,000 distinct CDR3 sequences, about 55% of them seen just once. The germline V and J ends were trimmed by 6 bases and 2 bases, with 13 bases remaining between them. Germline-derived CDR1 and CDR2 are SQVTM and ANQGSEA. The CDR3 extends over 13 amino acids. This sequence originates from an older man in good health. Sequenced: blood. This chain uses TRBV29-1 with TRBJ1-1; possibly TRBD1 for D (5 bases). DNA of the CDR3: TGCAGCGTCCCAGCGAGGGGAAACACTGAAGCTTTCTTT. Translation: CSVPARGNTEAFF. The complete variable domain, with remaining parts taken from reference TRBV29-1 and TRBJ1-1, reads SAVISQKPSRDICQRGTSLTIQCQVDSQVTMMFWYRQQPGQSLTLIATANQGSEATYESGFVIDKFPISRPNLTFSTLTVSNMSPEDSSIYLCSVPARGNTEAFFGQGTRLTVV.